Listed below are T cell receptor beta chains from one sample, sequenced in a study of T-cell reconstitution after alpha-beta-depleted transplantation in children. TCRdb used MiXCR to reprocess the PCR reads, holding one entry per CDR3 protein. The top ten hold around 0.96% of the sample, which has about 690,000 distinct CDR3 sequences, approximately 16% seen once. The specimen comprised PBMCs from the stem cell graft donor, sampled from the stem cell graft. The receptors here all came from a human donor who donated a stem cell graft to a child with acute myeloid leukemia. The CDR3 runs from the conserved cysteine through the conserved F or W. The order of the fields is V gene, CDR3 protein.

TRBV9 | CASSVAGDINYGYTF
TRBV7-2 | CASSPRARGNGELFF
TRBV5-5 | CASSLTVTNTEAFF
TRBV7-9 | CASSFPSPDRVEQYF
TRBV6-1 | CASSPQGDRVAEKLFF
TRBV24-1 | CATSDSLPGLRGYEQYF
TRBV12-3/TRBV12-4 | CASSLSSGNTIYF
TRBV7-9 | CASSKGVGINQPQHF
TRBV20-1 | CSARDMRGRGPSGNTIYF
TRBV29-1 | CSVGWTGNQPQHF
TRBV20-1 | CSARDPIRGRSTGELFF
TRBV7-2 | CASSLGAGQYTDTQYF
TRBV28 | CASSVTGANSYEQYF
TRBV6-2/TRBV6-3 | CASSSILGTDTQYF
TRBV20-1 | CSARGGPLFWDEQFF
TRBV5-1 | CASNPGTPPYEQYF
TRBV7-2 | CASTPRGPYNEQFF
TRBV12-3/TRBV12-4 | CASSLVRYSGTGPYEQYF
TRBV20-1 | CSARDRGAGNEKLFF
TRBV12-3/TRBV12-4 | CASSLKAGYEQYF
TRBV24-1 | CATSDWRGQGRGGELFF
TRBV7-9 | CASSLGDRSPLHF
TRBV6-5 | CASSSYRGTYEQYF
TRBV7-2 | CASSLGGKVKETQYF
TRBV20-1 | CSTILLAGGFGSYNEQFF
TRBV5-1 | CASSFSGATNQPQHF
TRBV25-1 | CASTVTGELFF
TRBV4-2 | CASSTGQANEKLFF
TRBV11-3 | CASSRLSNEQFF
TRBV10-2 | CASSEGGQDWAYGYTF
TRBV20-1 | CSASLGLGTNEQFF
TRBV7-2 | CASSSGLMGYEQYF
TRBV20-1 | CSLRGLGYNEQFF